One sample yielded the 10 T cell receptor beta chains listed below, sequenced in a study of identical twins. TCRdb itself ran the 5' RACE reads through MiXCR, one entry per CDR3 protein. There are roughly 250,000 distinct CDR3 sequences in the sample; 6.5% to 9% occur only once, and 5% to 6% lies in the top ten. This sample was shared with a second study, whose subject was yellow fever vaccine responses in identical twins.

The sequenced material came from CD8+ T cells sorted from blood. The receptors originated from a woman in her late teens or twenties in good health.

This clonotype was found a few times. The CDR3 sequence: CASSGTETYEQYV. The CDR3 coding sequence is TGTGCCAGCTCAGGGACAGAAACATACGAGCAGTACGTC. The chain employs TRBV6-1 and TRBJ2-7, with 7 bases matching TRBD1. Germline V CDR1 and CDR2: MNHNS, SASEGT. V lost 8 bases to trimming and J lost 4 bases; unmatched junction nucleotides: 8. This CDR3 has 13 amino acids.

The sample holds a few counts of this clonotype. V gene TRBV27 combines with J gene TRBJ2-3; weak D call: TRBD2 (6 bases). Trimming pared 2 bases from V and 5 bases from J, leaving 14 bases between. The CDR3 runs to 15 residues. Germline loops: CDR1 MNHEY, CDR2 SMNVEV (reference sequence). The CDR3 here is CASSLGGRELDTQYF. The CDR3 region has the DNA TGTGCCAGCAGTTTAGGTGGTCGGGAGCTAGATACGCAGTATTTT.

Ten or more counts support this clonotype. The CDR3 loop reads CASMVVVTSTDTQYF. The CDR3 DNA follows: TGTGCCAGCATGGTGGTGGTAACTAGCACAGATACGCAGTATTTT. The chain couples TRBV12-3 or TRBV12-4 to TRBJ2-3; D uncertain. V gave up 7 bases and J gave up 0 bases, with 14 bases separating them. The CDR3 has 15 residues.

This clonotype was detected a few times. CDR3 sequence: CATSDGDRTEAFF. The CDR3, as DNA: TGTGCCACCAGTGATGGGGACCGGACTGAAGCTTTCTTT. This sequence joins TRBV24-1 and TRBJ1-1; TRBD1 might be the D (5 bases). This CDR3 comprises 13 residues. The germline V gene encodes CDR1 KGHDR and CDR2 SFDVKD. Trimming took 3 bases from V and 5 from J, leaving 9 bases between them.

This clonotype appeared many times. The V and J genes are TRBV2 and TRBJ1-2; D is unclear. Trimming shortened V by 5 bases and J by 2 bases, and 18 bases separated the two germline ends. CDR1 SNHLY and CDR2 FYNNEI come from the germline V gene. The CDR3 is 16 residues long. The CDR3 DNA reads TGTGCCAGCAGTCTCCGGTACAACCGCCTCAACTATGGCTACACCTTC. The encoded protein is CASSLRYNRLNYGYTF.

This clonotype was found a few times. The rearrangement links TRBV3-1 to TRBJ1-6; D is perhaps TRBD1 (6 bases). Germline V gene sequence: CDR1 LGHDT, CDR2 YNNKEL (reference sequence). Trimming took off 4 bases at V and 7 bases at J, with 14 bases between the two ends. This CDR3 region has 15 residues. CDR3 bases: TGTGCCAGCAGCCCCGAAGCGGGGGCGAATTCACCCCTCCACTTT. Residues: CASSPEAGANSPLHF.

This clonotype was found a few times. The chain is built from TRBV7-9 and TRBJ2-1; no reliable D call. The CDR3 totals 13 residues. Germline lookup yields CDR1 SEHNR and CDR2 FQNEAQ (reference sequence). Trimming pared 1 base from V and 2 bases from J, leaving 3 bases between. The CDR3 region is CASSLVAYNEQFF. CDR3 nucleotide sequence: TGTGCCAGCAGCTTAGTGGCCTACAATGAGCAGTTCTTC.

In its sample, this clonotype was seen many times. This chain joins TRBV3-1 and TRBJ2-3, with 8 bases matching TRBD1. Germline CDR1 LGHDT, CDR2 YNNKEL (reference sequence). The junction had 13 bases not matched to a gene; V was cut back by 0 bases and J by 2 bases. The CDR3 has 19 residues. CDR3 coding DNA: TGTGCCAGCAGCCAAGAACTTGGGGGTGACAGGGGATACACAGATACGCAGTATTTT. Its protein product is CASSQELGGDRGYTDTQYF.

This clonotype was seen many times. This chain links TRBV27 with TRBJ1-5, with 9 nucleotides matching TRBD1. This CDR3 is 14 amino acids long. CDR1 and CDR2 from the germline V gene are MNHEY and SMNVEV (reference sequence). After removal of 4 bases from V and 6 bases from J, the junction contained 4 bases not matched to a gene. CDR3 sequence reads: CASSWTGVGQPQHF. The CDR3 DNA reads TGTGCCAGCAGTTGGACAGGGGTTGGTCAGCCCCAGCATTTT.

The rearrangement links TRBV6-1 to TRBJ2-6; D not certain. Germline CDR1 MNHNS, CDR2 SASEGT. The ends were cut back, 5 bases at V and 4 bases at J, with 12 bases in the middle. CDR3 length equals 15 residues. CDR3 DNA sequence: TGTGCCAGCAGTCCTCATATCGACGGGGCCAACGTCCTGACTTTC. It codes for CASSPHIDGANVLTF.